Described below is a single TCR beta chain sequence and its context. This clonotype appeared many times. It has no known antigen specificity. Per-base qualities were not stored, and no clone one base away is much larger. CDR1 and CDR2 (SGHRS, YFSETQ) derive from the germline V gene. Spanning cysteine to phenylalanine, the CDR3 consists of 18 amino acids. Of all the DNA, just the CDR3 is kept, 54 bases in frame from base 1. V is cut back by 5 bases and J by 3 bases, with 18 bases in the junction unmatched. Receptors were amplified or captured by 5' RACE. TCRdb names Illumina HiSeq 2000 as the instrument used. A universal primer binding site was added through template switching, and the final cDNA carried a unique molecular identifier so that TCR cDNA molecules could be counted accurately. Specific primers in the conserved constant-segment region were used to synthesize first-strand cDNA for the TCR alpha and beta chains. To control for contamination, every cDNA library was double barcoded, receiving both a SMART-Mk sample barcode and Illumina barcodes. TruSeq adapter sequences and Illumina sample barcodes were added in two successive PCR steps. The TCR alpha and beta cDNA libraries were sequenced on the Illumina HiSeq platform using custom primers. Under the source paper's analysis protocol: MiGEC processed the raw reads to extract unique molecular identifiers, while MiXCR was used to determine the CDR3 positions. For each individual, recombination models were inferred using an EM algorithm with the repgenHMM and IGoR tools. Shared clonotypes were analyzed with the tcR package in R, and sharing was normalized by the product of cloneset sizes. Out-of-frame nonproductive sequences were analyzed to study raw recombination free of thymic and clonal selection effects. TCRdb reran the public reads through fastp at Q25 and MiXCR, keeping productive beta chains. Here each entry gathers all rows of one CDR3 protein and keeps the most common genes and DNA. The V and J calls and clone size are TCRdb's, not the authors'. This sample gives about 450,000 distinct CDR3 sequences in total; about 18% of them show up just once. The top ten clonotypes cover about 12% of the sample.

This record comes from a study of identical twins (dated by TCRdb to 2016 to 2018). At the level of the whole study: TCR alpha and beta repertoires from monozygotic twins, unrelated adults of various ages and cord blood were deep-sequenced to test whether fetal clonotypes persist. To rule out contamination, the twin experiments were replicated at different times with different library preparation protocols. Beyond this particular receptor, the publication reports: Invariant T cells such as MAIT and iNKT could partly confound zero-insertion analyses, although diverse VJ usage argued against such confounding for most clonotypes. Fewer insertions were carried by abundant cord blood beta clonotypes, a similar but weaker trend appeared in young adult naive repertoires, and no such trend appeared in memory repertoires. Out-of-frame TCR alpha sequences shared between twins showed an excess of low generation-probability sequences compared with coincidental sharing between unrelated individuals. Because the same donors could not be followed over many years, the conclusions relied on cross-sectional statistical analysis. The excess sharing between twins in beta out-of-frame sequences was weaker because fewer shared sequences reduced the signal-to-noise ratio. In monozygotic twins, out-of-frame TCR alpha sharing was systematically underestimated by recombination models, although the models agreed with sharing between unrelated individuals.

Only healthy Caucasian donors were included. The researchers also sequenced three unrelated adults who were not twins: a male aged 18 to 29, a male aged 50 to 59, and a female aged 50 to 59. Using Miltenyi CD45RO+ enrichment and human naive T-cell isolation kits, memory (CD45RO+) and naive T cells were isolated from PBMC. The chain couples TRBV5-1 to TRBJ2-7, and 9 bases in between align with TRBD2. Material: naive T cells sorted from blood. The intended sense of this specimen's cell subset or site label: cells isolated with a human naive T-cell isolation kit. The source of this sequence is a middle-aged man in good health. The DNA reads as follows: TGCGCCAGCAGTATTCCCCTCCAAAGGGCTAGCGGGAACTACGAGCAGTACTTC. This gives the protein CASSIPLQRASGNYEQYF.